These 21 T cell receptor beta chains were all obtained from the same sample, sequenced in a study of CD4 T cells in relation to SARS-CoV-2 and coronaviruses. Their antigens are not known. Libraries were prepared by immunoSEQ multiplex PCR; TCRdb keeps only in-frame clonotypes and omits some of them. Of some 19,000 clones listed, around three quarters are singletons. Unexposed donor CD4+ T cells date from about 2011-2018, before the COVID-19 pandemic. Isolation of CD4+ T cells took place after approximately 11 days in culture. Sequences were obtained from CD4+ T cells from PBMCs, cultured in vitro. The receptors come from a human donor in good health.

V and J are TRBV19 and TRBJ2-3, with D uncertain. CDR1 is LNHDA and CDR2 is SQIVND in the germline V gene (reference sequence). The CDR3 extends over 14 amino acids. V was clipped by 7 bases and J by 4 bases, with 15 bases between them. This CDR3 reads CASTTAQYSDTQYF. CDR3 coding DNA: TGTGCCAGTACGACGGCTCAATATTCAGATACGCAGTATTTT.

The genes are TRBV5-6 and TRBJ1-2, with TRBD1 as a possible D gene (5 bases). V lost 3 bases, J lost 6 bases, and 12 bases lay in between. Germline assignment: CDR1 SGHDT and CDR2 YYEEEE. The CDR3 has 13 residues. CDR3 amino acids: CASSWGKNNGYTF. The DNA for the CDR3 is TGTGCCAGCAGCTGGGGGAAAAACAATGGCTACACCTTC.

This clone is a singleton in its sample. V and J are TRBV5-6 and TRBJ1-2; D gene ambiguous. The CDR3 spans 13 residues. Germline assignment: CDR1 SGHDT and CDR2 YYEEEE. The germline V and J ends were trimmed by 3 bases and 4 bases, with 10 bases remaining between them. CDR3 sequence reads: CASSSARPYGYTF. In DNA form, the CDR3 reads TGTGCCAGCAGCTCTGCCAGGCCCTATGGCTACACCTTC.

The chain carries TRBV2 and TRBJ2-2, with 7 positions matching TRBD1. The V gene's germline CDR1 is SNHLY and CDR2 FYNNEI. V shed 5 bases and J 8 bases; nucleotides not matched to a gene: 5. The CDR3 spans 13 residues. The CDR3 here is CASSRGLVGELFF. As DNA, the CDR3 is TGTGCCAGCAGTAGGGGGCTTGTGGGGGAGCTGTTTTTT.

A few counts support this clone. V is TRBV4-1 and J is TRBJ1-3, with D uncertain. The CDR3 covers 14 residues. V was clipped by 0 bases and J by 2 bases, with 5 bases between them. Per germline, CDR1 MGHRA and CDR2 YSYEKL. For the CDR3, the DNA is TGCGCCAGCAGCCAAGACGACGCTGGAAACACCATATATTTT. Translated: CASSQDDAGNTIYF.

This rearrangement joins TRBV27 to TRBJ2-7; TRBD2 matches 7 bases. Germline V gene lookup returns CDR1 MNHEY and CDR2 SMNVEV (reference sequence). After removal of 5 bases from V and 11 bases from J, the junction contained 12 bases not matched to a gene. The CDR3 runs 13 residues. In nucleotides, the CDR3 is TGTGCCAGCAGTCCCCTCTATGTCAGCGGGAAGTACTTC. This gives the protein CASSPLYVSGKYF.

This chain joins TRBV19 and TRBJ2-6, with TRBD1 as a possible D gene (5 bases). This CDR3 is 16 amino acids long. With 2 bases removed from V and 4 bases from J, the gap between germline ends came to 12 bases. Germline CDR1 LNHDA, CDR2 SQIVND (reference sequence). This CDR3 is CASSIYQGLGANVLTF. The CDR3 DNA reads TGTGCCAGTAGTATATATCAGGGTTTGGGGGCCAACGTCCTGACTTTC.

J is TRBJ2-7 and V is TRBV10-1, with TRBD1 as a possible D gene (7 bases). From germline, CDR1 is WNHNN and CDR2 SYGVQD (reference sequence). The CDR3 length is 13 residues. V shed 10 bases and J shed 5 bases, with 18 bases lying between them. CDR3 coding DNA: TGCGCCACCCAACAGGAGGGGGCCCACGAGCAGTACTTC. Encoded protein: CATQQEGAHEQYF.

The V gene is TRBV19, the J gene TRBJ2-7, with 9 bases matching TRBD1. Germline values: CDR1 LNHDA, CDR2 SQIVND (reference sequence). CDR3 length: 14 amino acids. V dropped 5 bases and J dropped 3; count of bases not matched to a gene: 5. The chain's CDR3 is CASSQTGGYYEQYF. CDR3 nucleotides: TGTGCCAGTAGTCAGACAGGGGGATACTACGAGCAGTACTTC. Full variable domain (remainder filled in from reference TRBV19 and TRBJ2-7): DGGITQSPKYLFRKEGQNVTLSCEQNLNHDAMYWYRQDPGQGLRLIYYSQIVNDFQKGDIAEGYSVSREKKESFPLTVTSAQKNPTAFYLCASSQTGGYYEQYFGPGTRLTVT.

V gene TRBV15 combines with J gene TRBJ2-2; tentative D call: TRBD2 (5 bases). From germline, CDR1 is LNHNV and CDR2 YYDKDF (reference sequence). Trimming stripped 5 bases from V and 8 bases from J, with 18 bases between. The CDR3 sequence is 15 residues long. The CDR3 loop reads CATSRVRAPPGELFF. The CDR3 DNA follows: TGTGCCACCAGCCGGGTGCGGGCCCCCCCGGGGGAGCTGTTTTTT. The entire variable domain, with the rest obtained from reference TRBV15 and TRBJ2-2, is as follows: DAMVIQNPRYQVTQFGKPVTLSCSQTLNHNVMYWYQQKSSQAPKLLFHYYDKDFNNEADTPDNFQSRRPNTSFCFLDIRSPGLGDTAMYLCATSRVRAPPGELFFGEGSRLTVL.

The chain links TRBV28 to TRBJ1-1; TRBD1 is a possible D gene (6 bases). Germline lookup yields CDR1 MDHEN and CDR2 SYDVKM. The CDR3 contains 12 residues. Trimming left V 6 bases short and J 7 bases short, with 12 bases between. The CDR3 sequence: CASRQDSLEAFF. In nucleotides, the CDR3 is TGTGCCAGCAGACAGGACAGCCTTGAAGCTTTCTTT.

The chain employs TRBV2 and TRBJ2-1; the match to TRBD2 covers 7 bases. J lost 6 bases, V lost 6 bases, and 11 bases had no gene match. The CDR3 sequence is 15 residues long. Germline V gene sequence: CDR1 SNHLY, CDR2 FYNNEI. CDR3 in DNA: TGTGCCAGCAGGGTTGGACTAGAGTTAGCCAATGAGCAGTTCTTC. This sequence encodes CASRVGLELANEQFF. The full variable domain, its missing parts supplied by reference TRBV2 and TRBJ2-1, is EPEVTQTPSHQVTQMGQEVILRCVPISNHLYFYWYRQILGQKVEFLVSFYNNEISEKSEIFDDQFSVERPDGSNFTLKIRSTKLEDSAMYFCASRVGLELANEQFFGPGTRLTVL.

This chain links TRBV12-3 or TRBV12-4 with TRBJ2-7; D is unclear. This CDR3 is 12 amino acids long. V lost 7 bases to trimming and J lost 4 bases, with 11 bases between them. CDR3 protein: CASTAGIYEQYF. DNA for the CDR3: TGTGCCAGCACCGCTGGGATATACGAGCAGTACTTC.

The chain is built from TRBV9 and TRBJ2-5; D assignment may be TRBD1 or TRBD2 (5 bases each). The germline gives CDR1 SGDLS, CDR2 YYNGEE. Trimming left V 4 bases short and J 1 base short, with 17 bases between. CDR3 length: 16 residues. CDR3 region: CASSPRVRAGQETQYF. Written as DNA, the CDR3 is TGTGCCAGCAGCCCGCGTGTCAGGGCGGGCCAAGAGACCCAGTACTTC. The variable domain in full, completed from reference TRBV9 and TRBJ2-5, reads DSGVTQTPKHLITATGQRVTLRCSPRSGDLSVYWYQQSLDQGLQFLIQYYNGEERAKGNILERFSAQQFPDLHSELNLSSLELGDSALYFCASSPRVRAGQETQYFGPGTRLLVL.

The chain is built from TRBV7-3 and TRBJ2-5, with TRBD2 matching over 8 bases. CDR1 is SGHTA and CDR2 is FQGTGA in the germline V gene. CDR3 length: 15 amino acids. V was pared by 4 bases and J by 1 base, with 5 bases of the junction left unmatched. The CDR3 loop reads CASSSVAGTQETQYF. The CDR3 DNA reads TGTGCCAGCAGCTCAGTAGCGGGGACCCAAGAGACCCAGTACTTC.

V is TRBV19 and J is TRBJ1-1, with D unresolved. The CDR3 covers 13 residues. Germline lookup yields CDR1 LNHDA and CDR2 SQIVND (reference sequence). With 5 bases removed from V and 1 base from J, the gap between germline ends came to 8 bases. The chain's CDR3 is CASSLWGNTEAFF. The CDR3 bases are TGTGCCAGTAGTCTTTGGGGGAACACTGAAGCTTTCTTT.

V gene TRBV18 combines with J gene TRBJ2-7; 8 positions match TRBD1. CDR3 length: 20 residues. CDR1 is KGHSH and CDR2 is LQKENI in the germline V gene. After removal of 2 bases from V and 3 bases from J, the junction contained 21 bases not matched to a gene. The CDR3 DNA reads TGTGCCAGCTCACCAAAGGGCGGTCCTATCATCAGAACAGGGGGCTACGAGCAGTACTTC. Its translation is CASSPKGGPIIRTGGYEQYF.

This clone was counted only a few times. The genes are TRBV7-3 and TRBJ2-1, with 7 bases aligning to TRBD2. The CDR3 is 15 amino acids. Trimming cost V 6 bases and J 6 bases; bases outside gene matches: 11. Germline V gene lookup returns CDR1 SGHTA and CDR2 FQGTGA. This CDR3 reads CASRLDGGYLNEQFF. The DNA for the CDR3 is TGTGCCAGCAGACTGGACGGGGGGTATCTCAATGAGCAGTTCTTC.

The CDR3 loop reads CASSVDTGTGSYEQYF. The CDR3 coding sequence is TGTGCCAGCAGTGTGGATACCGGGACAGGCTCCTACGAGCAGTACTTC. The V call is TRBV6-1, the J call TRBJ2-7; TRBD1 matches at 8 bases. This CDR3 is built from 16 residues. Germline V gene lookup returns CDR1 MNHNS and CDR2 SASEGT. Trimming took 4 bases from V and 0 from J; bases not matched to a gene: 8.

The gene calls are TRBV19 and TRBJ1-4, with D perhaps matching TRBD1 (5 bases). Germline-derived CDR1 and CDR2 are LNHDA and SQIVND (reference sequence). V lost 6 bases and J lost 6, with 17 bases in between. CDR3 length: 15 amino acids. As DNA, the CDR3 is TGTGCCAGTAGCTCGGGACGCGGCGAGTATGAAAAACTGTTTTTT. It encodes CASSSGRGEYEKLFF.

The chain joins TRBV2 to TRBJ2-5; no clear D gene. The germline V gene has CDR1 SNHLY and CDR2 FYNNEI. The CDR3 covers 14 residues. Trimming left V 6 bases short and J 5 bases short, with 16 bases between. The CDR3 region is CASRLPRFGETQYF. The CDR3 nucleotides read TGTGCCAGCAGACTCCCCCGGTTCGGGGAGACCCAGTACTTC.